The entry below describes one T cell receptor (beta chain). Its antigen remains undetermined. No per-base quality is available; no much larger clone lies one base away. The sample originates from a study of CD8+ T cells in alopecia areata (dated by TCRdb to 2017 to 2018). In the study overall: The treated patients, all with moderate-to-severe alopecia areata, were enrolled in an open-label pilot trial of oral tofacitinib given at 5 to 10 mg twice daily. For the treated patients, the SALT score, which quantifies what percentage of scalp surface area is affected, served as the measure of disease severity. In humans, TCRbeta sequencing was performed on scalp tissue and on sorted CD4+ and CD8+ peripheral blood T cells from healthy controls and from patients with patchy or totalis/universalis alopecia areata. Tofacitinib-treated patients had biopsies at baseline and at 4 and 24 weeks of treatment, with a later scalp biopsy in several patients. Patients stayed on tofacitinib for 6 to 18 months and then had 6 months of follow-up off drug so that delayed response and recurrence could be assessed. TCRbeta CDR3 regions were amplified by immunoSEQ multiplex PCR with 35 Vbeta forward and 13 Jbeta reverse primers. RNA was extracted with the PAXgene miRNA kit for fixed scalp, the miRNeasy kit for PBMCs, and the RNeasy kit for mouse skin. Scalp clonality was compared across normal scalp (n=4), patchy alopecia areata scalp (n=8), and alopecia totalis/universalis scalp (n=8). In both human patients and the C3H/HeJ mouse model, the study applied high-throughput TCRbeta sequencing to look at T cell clonal expansion in alopecia areata.

In light of the paper, this sample's time point label describes: 24 weeks on oral tofacitinib. Interpreted using the paper, the treatment or condition label stands for: oral pan-JAK inhibitor, 5-10 mg twice daily. From alopecia areata patients, peripheral blood was collected along with lesional scalp punch biopsies. PBMCs were isolated by density centrifugation and stained for CD3, CD4 and CD8, and CD4+ and CD8+ T cells were sorted on a FACSAria. Overall results and qualifications from the work: The treated cohort was small, with a single nonresponder, so links between baseline CD8+ expansion and response need larger studies. TCR sequences shared between patients were less clear than in mice, possibly partly because of HLA diversity in the patient population. With tofacitinib, both scalp clonality and the number of expanded CD8+ clones among the top 100 scalp clones went down significantly. Lesional scalp, especially in alopecia totalis/universalis, showed higher clonality and more expanded CD8+ clones than normal scalp, suggesting antigenic drive. Resident alphabeta T cells in normal human skin are also sequenced, complicating scalp TCR repertoire analysis, unlike mouse skin dominated by gammadelta T cells. During tofacitinib treatment, many expanded lesional clones stuck around in both scalp and blood, and this persistence may partly explain why relapse happens after treatment is stopped.

Library construction relied on the immunoSEQ multiplex PCR assay. RNA was extracted from all samples and reverse transcribed into cDNA, which served as template for TCR sequencing. First-strand cDNA was synthesized with SuperScript III using a 2:1 mix of oligo-dT and random hexamers. A synthetic immune receptor repertoire was used to gauge amplification bias, and whatever bias remained was removed computationally. The authors' pipeline ran thus. Raw reads were preprocessed for error removal, and CDR3 was defined according to IMGT conventions as running from the conserved cysteine to phenylalanine. Clonality was computed as 1 minus the Shannon entropy, with the entropy normalized by log2 of the number of productive unique TCRs. CD4 or CD8 identity of scalp clones was inferred by cross-referencing scalp TCRbeta sequences with sorted blood CD4 and CD8 repertoires. TCRdb's version of the immuneACCESS table is confined to in-frame rearrangements and falls short of the full clone set. An unresolved V gene accounts for under half of the shortfall where checked; the remainder is of unknown origin. V, J and clone size are those of that table, while D and trimming were read from the DNA. The sample table records 150,000 to 200,000 clones; roughly 53% of these occur just once. The ten largest clonotypes hold 11% of the sample.

Germline trimming: 6 bases from V, 2 bases from J; junction bases outside gene matches: 6. The germline V gene yields SQVTM for CDR1 and ANQGSEA for CDR2. The CDR3 runs 14 amino acids, cysteine and phenylalanine included. The DNA shown is the 42-base CDR3, in frame from base 1. The clonotype was recovered from a human donor with alopecia areata. The sequences come from CD8+ T cells sorted from blood, collected at week 24, from a patient treated with tofacitinib. The chain links TRBV29-1 with TRBJ2-3; TRBD1 matches 9 bases in the middle. The CDR3 has the sequence CSVGTGSPTDTQYF. The DNA is as follows: TGCAGCGTCGGGACAGGGTCCCCCACAGATACGCAGTATTTT.